The 13 T cell receptor beta chains in this list originate from one sample, sequenced in a study of CDR3 diversity in severe acne. One entry per CDR3 protein results from TCRdb running MiXCR on the PCR reads. The sample carries about 85,000 distinct CDR3 sequences, 45% to 50% recorded once. Sequenced: blood. These receptors originate from a male donor in good health, serving as a control.

The sample holds many counts of this clonotype. This chain joins TRBV24-1 and TRBJ1-2; D not resolved. The CDR3 extends over 12 amino acids. Germline loops: CDR1 KGHDR, CDR2 SFDVKD. V lost 3 bases and J lost 8, with 9 bases in between. CDR3 residues: CATSDARRGYTF. CDR3 DNA: TGTGCCACCAGTGATGCACGAAGAGGCTACACCTTC.

The chain employs TRBV7-9 and TRBJ1-1, with TRBD1 matching over 8 bases. The CDR3 has 14 residues. CDR1 SEHNR and CDR2 FQNEAQ come from the germline V gene (reference sequence). V was pared by 2 bases and J by 3 bases, with 2 bases of the junction left unmatched. The CDR3 region is CASSLSGGYTEAFF. The CDR3 DNA follows: TGTGCCAGCAGCTTATCAGGGGGCTACACTGAAGCTTTCTTT. Filled out from reference TRBV7-9 and TRBJ1-1, the complete variable domain reads DTGVSQNPRHKITKRGQNVTFRCDPISEHNRLYWYRQTLGQGPEFLTYFQNEAQLEKSRLLSDRFSAERPKGSFSTLEIQRTEQGDSAMYLCASSLSGGYTEAFFGQGTRLTVV.

This clonotype turned up a few times. It may be a read error: a sequence one base away is much more abundant. J is TRBJ2-3 and V is TRBV6-6, with D perhaps matching TRBD1 (6 bases). V dropped 8 bases and J dropped 1 base, with 7 bases sitting between them. There are 12 residues in the CDR3. Per germline, CDR1 MNHNY and CDR2 SVGAGI (reference sequence). The chain's CDR3 is CASEGGTDTQYF. The CDR3 DNA follows: TGTGCCAGCGAGGGGGGCACAGATACGCAGTATTTT.

There are a few counts of this clonotype. V gene TRBV20-1 combines with J gene TRBJ1-5; possible D gene TRBD1, 6 bases. CDR3 size: 14 residues. V was trimmed by 6 bases and J by 4 bases, leaving 16 bases between them. The germline CDR1 and CDR2 sequences are DFQATT and SNEGSKA (reference sequence). The CDR3 region is CSAAQGRGNQPQHF. The CDR3 bases are TGCAGTGCAGCGCAGGGGCGAGGAAATCAGCCCCAGCATTTT.

This clonotype was seen once. The rearrangement links TRBV11-1 to TRBJ2-7, with D possibly being TRBD1 or TRBD2 (6 bases each). Trimming cost V 3 bases and J 3 bases, with 15 bases left between them. Germline V gene lookup returns CDR1 SGHAT and CDR2 FQDESV (reference sequence). The CDR3 runs 15 residues. The CDR3 DNA follows: TGTGCCAGCAGCTTTGCCGGGGGCAATGGCTACGAGCAGTACTTC. As protein: CASSFAGGNGYEQYF.

This clonotype was seen many times. This chain joins TRBV4-1 and TRBJ2-3, with 8 nucleotides matching TRBD2. The junction had 8 bases not matched to a gene; V was cut back by 0 bases and J by 3 bases. CDR3 length equals 17 residues. Germline values: CDR1 MGHRA, CDR2 YSYEKL. The CDR3 loop is CASSQDIEGLGTDTQYF. CDR3 DNA sequence: TGCGCCAGCAGCCAAGATATTGAGGGACTAGGAACAGATACGCAGTATTTT.

The chain employs TRBV29-1 and TRBJ1-2; 8 bases match TRBD1. Germline values: CDR1 SQVTM, CDR2 ANQGSEA. The CDR3 is 13 residues long. J gave up 8 bases and V 1 base, and 6 bases lay outside the gene matches. CDR3 nucleotides: TGCAGCGTTGAAGGCTACAGGGGGGCCGGCTACACCTTC. This gives the protein CSVEGYRGAGYTF.

This clonotype was recorded many times. V and J are TRBV12-3 or TRBV12-4 and TRBJ2-1, with 11 bases aligning to TRBD2. CDR3 length: 15 amino acids. J lost 7 bases, V lost 6 bases, and 8 bases had no gene match. This chain's CDR3 is CASRPSGTSGNEQFF. As DNA, the CDR3 is TGTGCCAGCAGACCCTCGGGGACTAGCGGAAATGAGCAGTTCTTC.

The chain joins TRBV6-4 to TRBJ2-6; 10 bases line up with TRBD2. Germline V gene lookup returns CDR1 MRHNA and CDR2 SNTAGT. This CDR3 has 15 residues. J was trimmed by 6 bases and V by 4 bases; bases with no gene match: 3. CDR3 nucleotides: TGTGCCAGCAGTGGGGGGACTAGCGAGGCCAACGTCCTGACTTTC. It translates to CASSGGTSEANVLTF.

The count of this clonotype is one. The chain employs TRBV24-1 and TRBJ1-5; perhaps TRBD1 as D (5 bases). Germline V CDR1 and CDR2: KGHDR, SFDVKD. The length of the CDR3 is 14 residues. Trimming stripped 3 bases from V and 15 bases from J, with 20 bases between. The CDR3 is CATSDPQGLKSLHF. The CDR3 DNA follows: TGTGCCACCAGTGATCCCCAGGGTTTAAAGTCCCTGCATTTT.

This rearrangement joins TRBV7-9 to TRBJ2-1; D possibly corresponds to TRBD2 (6 bases). V lost 6 bases to trimming and J lost 7 bases, with 19 bases between them. This CDR3 contains 15 residues. Germline V gene lookup returns CDR1 SEHNR and CDR2 FQNEAQ (reference sequence). CDR3 sequence reads: CASRTRGNEKNEQFF. CDR3 DNA sequence: TGTGCCAGCAGGACGCGGGGCAATGAAAAGAATGAGCAGTTCTTC.

This clonotype appeared a few times. V and J are TRBV7-9 and TRBJ2-7; no reliable D call. The length of the CDR3 is 12 residues. V shed 6 bases and J shed 7 bases, with 13 bases lying between them. Looked up from germline, CDR1 is SEHNR and CDR2 is FQNEAQ (reference sequence). In DNA, the CDR3 is TGTGCCAGCAGGGGGTCATGGGGTGAGCAGTACTTC. Its protein product is CASRGSWGEQYF.

The chain carries TRBV5-1 and TRBJ1-2; 11 positions match TRBD1. Germline values: CDR1 SGHRS, CDR2 YFSETQ. The CDR3 totals 16 residues. Trimming removed 0 bases from V and 7 bases from J; junction bases left unmatched: 8. CDR3: CASSLAGQGAPGGYTF. The CDR3 DNA sequence: TGCGCCAGCAGCTTGGCCGGACAGGGGGCGCCGGGTGGCTACACCTTC.